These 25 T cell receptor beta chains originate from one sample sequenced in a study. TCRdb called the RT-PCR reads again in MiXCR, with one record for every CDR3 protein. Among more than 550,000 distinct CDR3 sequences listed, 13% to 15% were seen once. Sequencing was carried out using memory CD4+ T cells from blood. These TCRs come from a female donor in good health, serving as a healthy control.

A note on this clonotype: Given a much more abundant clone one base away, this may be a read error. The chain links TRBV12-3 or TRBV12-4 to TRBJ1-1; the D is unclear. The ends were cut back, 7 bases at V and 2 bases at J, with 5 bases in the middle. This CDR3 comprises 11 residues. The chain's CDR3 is CASMINTEAFF. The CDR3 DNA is TGTGCCAGCATGATTAACACTGAAGCTTTCTTT.

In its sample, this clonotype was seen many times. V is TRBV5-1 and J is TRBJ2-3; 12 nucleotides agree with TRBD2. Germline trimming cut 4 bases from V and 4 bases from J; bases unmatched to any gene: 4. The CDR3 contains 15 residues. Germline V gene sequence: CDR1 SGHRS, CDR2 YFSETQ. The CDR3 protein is CASSVLAGGADTQYF. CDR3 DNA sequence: TGCGCCAGCAGCGTACTAGCGGGAGGAGCAGATACGCAGTATTTT.

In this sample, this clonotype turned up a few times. The CDR3 sequence is CASSHTGTANTEAFF. CDR3 nucleotides: TGCGCCAGCAGCCATACCGGGACAGCGAACACTGAAGCTTTCTTT. The chain combines TRBV4-3 with TRBJ1-1; 7 nucleotides match TRBD1. V gave up 3 bases and J gave up 1 base; unmatched junction bases: 5. There are 15 residues in the CDR3. CDR1 is LGHNA, CDR2 YSLEER, per germline.

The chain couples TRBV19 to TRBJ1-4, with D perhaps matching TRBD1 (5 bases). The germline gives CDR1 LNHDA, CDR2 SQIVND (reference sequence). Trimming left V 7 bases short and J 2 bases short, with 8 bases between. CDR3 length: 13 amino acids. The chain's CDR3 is CASKEGTNEKLFF. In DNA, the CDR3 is TGTGCCAGTAAAGAGGGGACTAATGAAAAACTGTTTTTT.

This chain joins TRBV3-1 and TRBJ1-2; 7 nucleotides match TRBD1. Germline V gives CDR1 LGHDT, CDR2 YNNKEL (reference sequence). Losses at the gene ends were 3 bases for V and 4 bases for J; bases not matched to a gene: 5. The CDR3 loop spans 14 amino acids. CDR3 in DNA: TGTGCCAGCAGCCAGAGAGGACAGGCCTATGGCTACACCTTC. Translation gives CASSQRGQAYGYTF.

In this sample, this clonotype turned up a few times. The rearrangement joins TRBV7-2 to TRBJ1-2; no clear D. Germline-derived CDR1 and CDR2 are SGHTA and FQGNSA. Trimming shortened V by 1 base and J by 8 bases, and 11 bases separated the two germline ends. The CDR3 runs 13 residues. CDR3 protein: CASSLDQARGYTF. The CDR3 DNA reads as TGTGCCAGCAGCTTAGACCAGGCGCGGGGCTACACCTTC.

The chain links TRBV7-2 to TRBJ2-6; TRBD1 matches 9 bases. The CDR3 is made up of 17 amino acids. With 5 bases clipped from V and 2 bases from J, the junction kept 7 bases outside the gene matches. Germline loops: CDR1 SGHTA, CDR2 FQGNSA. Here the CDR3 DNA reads TGTGCCAGCAGCACGGGACAGGGTTCCCCTGGGGCCAACGTCCTGACTTTC. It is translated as CASSTGQGSPGANVLTF.

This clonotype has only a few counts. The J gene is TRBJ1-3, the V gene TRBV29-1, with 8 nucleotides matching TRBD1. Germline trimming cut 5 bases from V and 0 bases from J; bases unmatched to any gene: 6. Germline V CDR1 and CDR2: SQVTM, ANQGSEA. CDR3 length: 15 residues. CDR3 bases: TGCAGCGTTAAAACAGGGACAGGCTCTGGAAACACCATATATTTT. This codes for CSVKTGTGSGNTIYF.

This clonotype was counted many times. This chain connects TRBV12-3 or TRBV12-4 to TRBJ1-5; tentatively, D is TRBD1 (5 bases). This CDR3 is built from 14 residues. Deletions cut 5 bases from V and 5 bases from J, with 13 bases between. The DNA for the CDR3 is TGTGCCAGCAGTGGGGCAGATGGGTATCAGCCCCAGCATTTT. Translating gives CASSGADGYQPQHF.

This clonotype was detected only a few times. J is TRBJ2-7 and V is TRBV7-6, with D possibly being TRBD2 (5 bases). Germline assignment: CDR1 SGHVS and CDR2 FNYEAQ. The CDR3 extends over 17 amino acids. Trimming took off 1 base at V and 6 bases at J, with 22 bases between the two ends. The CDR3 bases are TGTGCCAGCAGCTTAGTTCCCGGTCGGGATGGGTCCCGCGAGCAGTACTTC. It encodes CASSLVPGRDGSREQYF.

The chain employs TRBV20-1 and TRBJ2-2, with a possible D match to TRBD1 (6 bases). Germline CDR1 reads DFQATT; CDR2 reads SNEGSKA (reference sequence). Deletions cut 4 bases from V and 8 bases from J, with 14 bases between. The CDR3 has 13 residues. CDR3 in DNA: TGCAGTGCTACAACAGGGCAAGGAGGGGAGCTGTTTTTT. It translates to CSATTGQGGELFF.

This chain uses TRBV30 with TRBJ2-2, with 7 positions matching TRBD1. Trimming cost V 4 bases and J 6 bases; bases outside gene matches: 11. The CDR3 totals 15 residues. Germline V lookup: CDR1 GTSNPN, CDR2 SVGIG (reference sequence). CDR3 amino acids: CAWTYDRVGAGELFF. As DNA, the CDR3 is TGTGCCTGGACTTACGACAGGGTAGGGGCCGGGGAGCTGTTTTTT.

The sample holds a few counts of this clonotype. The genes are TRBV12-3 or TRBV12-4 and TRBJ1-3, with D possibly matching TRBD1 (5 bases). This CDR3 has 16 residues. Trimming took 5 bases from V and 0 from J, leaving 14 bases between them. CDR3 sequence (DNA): TGTGCCAGCAGTCCCCAGGACATCCTCTCTGGAAACACCATATATTTT. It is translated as CASSPQDILSGNTIYF.

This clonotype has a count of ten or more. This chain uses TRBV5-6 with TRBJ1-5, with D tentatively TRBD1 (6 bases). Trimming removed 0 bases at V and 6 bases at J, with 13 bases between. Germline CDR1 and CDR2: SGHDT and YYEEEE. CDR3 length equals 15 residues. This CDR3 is CASSLARGSSQPQHF. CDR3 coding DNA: TGTGCCAGCAGCTTGGCCAGGGGTTCGAGTCAGCCCCAGCATTTT.

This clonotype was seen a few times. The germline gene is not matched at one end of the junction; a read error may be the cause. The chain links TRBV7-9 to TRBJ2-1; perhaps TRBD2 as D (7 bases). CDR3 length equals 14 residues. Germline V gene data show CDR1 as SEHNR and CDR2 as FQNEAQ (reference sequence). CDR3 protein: CASSLEWGGPQLPF. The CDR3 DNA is TGTGCCAGCAGCTTAGAATGGGGGGGGCCCCAGCTCCCGTTC.

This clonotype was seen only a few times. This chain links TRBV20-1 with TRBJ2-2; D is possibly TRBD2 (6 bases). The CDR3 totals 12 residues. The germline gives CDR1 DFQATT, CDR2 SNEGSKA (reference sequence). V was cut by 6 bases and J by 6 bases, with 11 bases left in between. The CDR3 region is CSARLGAGELFF. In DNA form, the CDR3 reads TGCAGTGCCAGACTAGGGGCCGGGGAGCTGTTTTTT.

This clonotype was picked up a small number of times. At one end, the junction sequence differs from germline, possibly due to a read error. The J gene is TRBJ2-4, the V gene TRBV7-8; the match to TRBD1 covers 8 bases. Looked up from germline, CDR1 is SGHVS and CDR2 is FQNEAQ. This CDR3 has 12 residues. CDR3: CASSLGQGARDF. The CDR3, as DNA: TGTGCCAGCAGCTTAGGGCAGGGGGCGAGGGACTTC.

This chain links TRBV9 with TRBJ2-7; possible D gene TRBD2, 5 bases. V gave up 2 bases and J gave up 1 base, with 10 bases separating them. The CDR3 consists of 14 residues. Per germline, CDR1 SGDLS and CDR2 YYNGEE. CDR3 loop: CASSVEDLSYEQYF. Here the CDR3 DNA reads TGTGCCAGCAGCGTCGAGGACTTGTCCTACGAGCAGTACTTC.

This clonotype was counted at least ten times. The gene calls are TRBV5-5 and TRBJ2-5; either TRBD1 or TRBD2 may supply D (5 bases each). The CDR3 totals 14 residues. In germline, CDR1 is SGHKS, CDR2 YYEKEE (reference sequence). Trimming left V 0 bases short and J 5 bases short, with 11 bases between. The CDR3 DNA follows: TGTGCCAGCAGCTTGGAGTGGGGGTCGGAGACCCAGTACTTC. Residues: CASSLEWGSETQYF.

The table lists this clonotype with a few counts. The CDR3: CASSIIGPESGYTF. CDR3 sequence (DNA): TGCGCCAGCAGTATTATCGGTCCGGAAAGTGGCTACACCTTC. The rearrangement uses TRBV5-1 and TRBJ1-2; D not resolved. The CDR3 sequence is 14 residues long. The V gene's germline CDR1 is SGHRS and CDR2 YFSETQ. The V end lost 5 bases, the J end lost 7 bases, and 18 bases lay between the germline ends.

In DNA form, the CDR3 reads TGTGCCAGCAGCTTAACCGGGACAGGGGGTTACGAGCAGTACTTC. Amino acid sequence: CASSLTGTGGYEQYF. V gene TRBV11-2 combines with J gene TRBJ2-7, with 11 nucleotides matching TRBD1. The germline V gene encodes CDR1 SGHAT and CDR2 FQNNGV. The length of the CDR3 is 15 residues. The V and J ends lost 2 bases and 4 bases, in that order; junction bases with no gene match: 4.

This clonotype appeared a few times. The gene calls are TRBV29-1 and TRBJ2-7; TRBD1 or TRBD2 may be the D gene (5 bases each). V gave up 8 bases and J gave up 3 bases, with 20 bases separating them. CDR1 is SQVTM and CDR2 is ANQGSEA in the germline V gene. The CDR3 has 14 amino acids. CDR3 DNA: TGCAGCTTTGTCTCAGGGACCCCCTACTACGAGCAGTACTTC. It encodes CSFVSGTPYYEQYF.

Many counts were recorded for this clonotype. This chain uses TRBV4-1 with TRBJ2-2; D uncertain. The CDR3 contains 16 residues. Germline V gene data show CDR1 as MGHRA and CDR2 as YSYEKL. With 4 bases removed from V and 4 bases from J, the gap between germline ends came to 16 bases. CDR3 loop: CASSLLDLGFTGELFF. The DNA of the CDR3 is TGCGCCAGCAGCCTACTCGATCTGGGGTTCACCGGGGAGCTGTTTTTT.

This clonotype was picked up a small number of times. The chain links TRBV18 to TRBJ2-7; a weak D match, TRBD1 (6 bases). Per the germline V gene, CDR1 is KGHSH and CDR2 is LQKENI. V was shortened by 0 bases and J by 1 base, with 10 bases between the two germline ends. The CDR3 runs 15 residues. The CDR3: CASSPPLGTSYEQYF. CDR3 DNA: TGTGCCAGCTCACCACCGCTCGGGACATCCTACGAGCAGTACTTC. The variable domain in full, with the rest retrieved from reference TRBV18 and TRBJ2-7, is NAGVMQNPRHLVRRRGQEARLRCSPMKGHSHVYWYRQLPEEGLKFMVYLQKENIIDESGMPKERFSAEFPKEGPSILRIQQVVRGDSAAYFCASSPPLGTSYEQYFGPGTRLTVT.

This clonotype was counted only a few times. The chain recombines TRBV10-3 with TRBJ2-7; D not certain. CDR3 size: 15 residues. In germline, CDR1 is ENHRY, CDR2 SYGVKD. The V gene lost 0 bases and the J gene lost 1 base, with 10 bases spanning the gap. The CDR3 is CAISESSGVSYEQYF. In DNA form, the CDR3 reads TGTGCCATCAGTGAGTCCTCAGGCGTTTCCTACGAGCAGTACTTC.